The T cell receptor (beta chain) described here comes from a study of PD-L1 blockade in urothelial cancer. As for the study in general: Dosed intravenously at 1,200 mg every 3 weeks, atezolizumab was initiated by patients at some point between 2012 and 2014. About 85% of the roughly 29 patients were men whose urothelial cancer was bladder-origin.

General study findings and limits: Tumor-associated clones in blood expanded more at 3 weeks in durable-benefit patients.

Stated time point: pretreatment peripheral blood. On this clone: As yet, its antigen is unknown.

Data came from immunoSEQ multiplex PCR; TCRdb stores just in-frame clones and leaves some out. The data show roughly 67,000 clones, around 85% seen once. The origin of this receptor is a man aged 55-75 years with urothelial cancer. The material was PBMCs, obtained around atezolizumab (anti-PD-L1) treatment.

This chain's CDR3 is CASSWDINSNQPQHF. DNA of the CDR3: TGTGCCAGCAGCTGGGACATCAATAGCAATCAGCCCCAGCATTTT. This chain connects TRBV7-2 to TRBJ1-5; TRBD1 is a possible D gene (6 bases). The CDR3 spans 15 residues. The V and J ends lost 4 bases and 0 bases respectively, with 10 bases between them. CDR1 is SGHTA, CDR2 FQGNSA, per germline.